Reported below is one TCR beta chain. Its antigen is currently not known. Per-nucleotide qualities are absent, and no much larger clonotype sits a single base away. The library was built by means of the immunoSEQ multiplex PCR assay. The multiplex PCR relied on a mix of 60 forward primers for TCR Vbeta segments and 13 reverse primers for TCR Jbeta segments. The CDR3 region of rearranged TCR beta genes was amplified from genomic DNA with a multiplex PCR assay. On the Illumina HiSeq System, the amplified TCR beta libraries were sequenced as 87-base-pair reads. In the authors' own workflow: Across the roughly 670 repertoires, a later analysis counted about 81 million unique TCR beta chains, some 11 million of which were shared by at least two donors. Raw reads were error-corrected and collapsed into unique sequences by a nearest-neighbor algorithm in which closely related sequences were merged to remove PCR and sequencing errors. Alignment of CDR3 sequences to IMGT reference sequences was used to assign V, D and J gene segments. For a sequence to be retained, a match of at least six nucleotides was required to both a V gene segment and a J gene segment. A rearrangement was called productive if the CDR3 had no stop codons and remained in frame with V and J, and every other rearrangement was called non-productive. CDR3 was defined by IMGT convention, running from the second conserved V-encoded cysteine to the conserved J-encoded phenylalanine. The earlier analysis of about 590 of the donors excluded sequences that lacked an unambiguous match to a single V gene segment. In an earlier analysis of almost 600 of the donors, a V segment was called functional when productive rearrangements were above 56.7%, and segregating when the standard deviation between donors exceeded 5%. To diagnose cytomegalovirus status from the catalog of TCR beta chain sequences, a statistical classification framework was built. A later analysis assigned V and J genes by comparing TCR nucleotide sequences with IMGT/GENE-DB human TR gene sequences. A later analysis assigned CDR3 sequences and most-parsimonious VDJ recombination scenarios with the TCRdist pipeline. In a later analysis, each TCR beta chain was defined by its CDR3 amino acid sequence together with its V-gene family, and reads lacking a unique V-gene family were excluded. To address suspected cross-contamination and a sequencing artifact, a later analysis removed some 620 highly shared, low-generation-probability nucleotide sequences. In a later analysis, a clonal expansion index was calculated for each public chain from normalized within-repertoire ranks of inferred template counts. In a later analysis, generation probabilities were computed using a VDJ recombination model fitted to out-of-frame rearrangements, and the results were checked against IGoR. A later analysis scored TCR-TCR, TCR-HLA and TCR-CMV co-occurrence with hypergeometric tests, applying a repertoire-size bias correction to TCR pairs. A later analysis estimated false discovery rates by permuting HLA or CMV assignments 20 times. In a later analysis, co-occurring TCRs were grouped using DBSCAN, and TCRdist sequence similarity was added for clustering within HLA-allele-positive subsets. Repertoires with fewer than 30,000 or more than 120,000 public chains were left out of co-occurrence clustering, as were roughly five repertoires with anomalous nucleotide sharing. The table was pulled from immuneACCESS by TCRdb, which kept in-frame rearrangements only. Such tables lose some clones; where checked, under half of the loss comes from unresolved V genes, and the rest has no known cause. V and J calls and clone size are as listed in that table; D and trimming were resolved from the DNA. This sample holds 80,000 or so clones; about 71% were observed only once. The leading ten clones occupy approximately 7.3% of the sample.

The cohort consisted of 666 healthy bone marrow donors. All cohort members were sampled while nominally healthy, although unrecorded immune exposures were likely present. The donor was CMV seronegative and was included in the group of approximately 350 seronegative cohort members. Each donor provided a peripheral blood sample, and peripheral blood mononuclear cells were used for TCR beta sequencing. The Qiagen DNeasy Blood Extraction Kit was used to extract genomic DNA from the blood cell samples. CDR1 and CDR2 are read off the germline V gene (reference sequence) as SEHNR and FQNEAQ. The CDR3 runs 19 amino acids, cysteine and phenylalanine included. Solely the CDR3 DNA is kept, with 57 bases framed from the first base. The V end gives up 6 bases and the J end 2 bases, leaving 19 bases in the junction not matched to a gene. This entry is derived from a study of cytomegalovirus exposure and HLA in healthy donors (dated 2017 in TCRdb). For the wider study: According to an earlier analysis of 587 of the donors, 150 million to 200 million T cells yielded 90 million to 130 million unique TCR beta sequences and less than 300 Gb of sequence data. In a later analysis, previously published TCR beta repertoires from 600 to 850 donors were re-analyzed and high-resolution HLA genotyping was added so that TCR occurrence patterns could be studied. The study used immunosequencing to profile the T cell repertoires of approximately 690 subjects and linked those repertoires to cytomegalovirus serostatus. Rather than using new phenotypic data, the later analysis identified candidate immune exposures from TCR beta sequences and from how often those sequences occurred across donors. The genetic ancestry cluster associated with self-reported Caucasian donors included about four fifths of the roughly 380 genotyped donors. The study aimed to test whether cataloging public T cell receptors could reveal signatures of past pathogen exposure. Alongside the repertoire data, information on donor age, sex, ethnicity and CMV serostatus was compiled. HLA typing included class I and class II loci at four-digit resolution. In an earlier analysis of 500 to 650 of the donors, high-throughput TCR beta sequencing was used to judge whether each TCR beta V gene segment behaved as functional or pseudogenic. In a later genetic analysis, genome-wide SNP genotypes for about 55% of the roughly 670 donors were used, and that subset was treated as a discovery cohort. The study combined high-throughput TCR immunosequencing, statistical association of individual TCRs with disease status, and machine learning to predict cytomegalovirus infection status. Among roughly 400 genotyped donors of the cohort, an average of approximately 220,000 unique TCR beta nucleotide sequences was sequenced per donor, of which 15% to 20% were non-productive. Every repertoire in the discovery cohort had been generated on one and the same sequencing platform. The number of donors typed differed by locus, with roughly 629-640 for A, B, C, DRB1 and DQB1, roughly 520 for DQA1, about 610 for DPA1, and around 430 for DPB1. Roughly 310 gigabases of sequencing data and tens of millions of unique TCR sequences were included in an early release covering roughly 700 HLA-typed donors. Because of strong linkage in the cohort, roughly five DR-DQ haplotypes were treated as single units for association and clustering. In addition to the first cohort of 650 to 750 subjects, a separate validation cohort of 120 different subjects was used.

Overall study outcomes, separate from this receptor: Because counts were too low, 15 to 20 rarely observed V segments, including chromosome 9 orphons, were excluded from the earlier analysis of 587 of the donors. A cluster of highly shared sequence variants was judged likely to be a technical artifact of the sequencing pipeline. A further reported finding was that TCR beta sequences accurately predicted the HLA-A and HLA-B alleles for most subjects in the first cohort. HLA typing was unavailable for some donors at each locus, so association tests used only the typed subset. An association between a missense DCLRE1C variant and V-gene and J-gene trimming of TCR beta chains was found in a later genetic analysis and replicated in an independent cohort. The presence/absence analyses assumed that sequencing depth was roughly uniform across donors, and that assumption may not be true. In an earlier analysis of a few hundred of the donors, most TCR beta V segments were observed in productive rearrangements about 87% or about 30% of the time, broadly matching IMGT annotations. A later analysis found that most CMV-associated TCR beta chains appeared HLA-restricted, with HLA associations seemingly driven largely by CMV exposure. The cohort was sequenced for TCR beta chains only, and without alpha or paired-chain data the features that could be detected were limited. In a later analysis, the rate of TCR association differed among HLA loci, with DRB1 alleles having the most associated TCRs and HLA-C alleles having the fewest. Some IMGT-functional V segments, including TRBV6-2 and TRBV6-3, could not be told apart with the 87-base-pair reads, so those segments were excluded. Immune exposure information for the cohort was limited to CMV serostatus. Compared with the approximately 670-donor mean, donors in an Asian-associated ancestry cluster had fewer N-insertions in productive TCRs, according to a later genetic analysis. A later analysis associated around 16,000 TCR beta sequences with specific HLA alleles at a false discovery rate of 0.05. The authors suggested that the approach could potentially be extended to other disease states and immunological phenotypes. Compared with equally common non-associated chains, HLA-associated TCR beta chains in a later analysis were more clonally expanded and had lower generation probabilities. In vitro tests confirmed that a few of the cytomegalovirus-associated TCR beta chains recognize cytomegalovirus antigens. Assigning TCR associations to individual alleles was difficult when HLA alleles, especially DR and DQ, strongly co-occurred. Most TCR sequences were observed very rarely across donors, whereas some public TCRs were present in many individuals. According to a later analysis, parvovirus B19, influenza, CMV and Epstein-Barr virus appeared linked to several top co-occurrence clusters. In both the original and validation cohorts, the classifier was reported to diagnose cytomegalovirus status with high specificity and sensitivity. The study gave a list of more than 150 TCR beta chains associated with cytomegalovirus. Linkage disequilibrium might explain the correlated functional status among segregating V segments, but an unknown experimental factor could not be excluded.

Sequenced sample: PBMCs. The clonotype originates from a woman in her forties in good health and CMV-seronegative. Recombination connected TRBV7-9 to TRBJ2-3; 8 of the junction bases match TRBD2. The CDR3 in this case is CASSPRVAGGGRVTDTQYF. The DNA reads as follows: TGTGCCAGCAGTCCCCGTGTGGCGGGAGGAGGCCGGGTCACAGATACGCAGTATTTT.